A single sample is the source of the 27 T cell receptor beta chains below, sequenced in a study of human T cells and chemical hapten exposure. TCRdb redid the calling of the RACE reads with MiXCR, one entry per CDR3 protein. The sample includes some 170,000 distinct CDR3 sequences, under 25% of them seen just once. The time point is: patch test 1, 2 weeks after DPC sensitization. Regarding treatment: therapeutic diphenylcyclopropenone sensitization with weekly scalp DPC. Specimen: whole blood, collected in connection with sensitization to the hapten diphenylcyclopropenone (DPC). The receptors originated from a woman in her forties or fifties with alopecia areata. Some clones in this sample may be carry-over from other donors' samples.

This clonotype was found once. At one end the junction does not follow the germline gene, possibly because of a read error. The chain uses TRBV11-2 and TRBJ2-2; D remains unclear. The CDR3 spans 15 residues. CDR1 SGHAT and CDR2 FQNNGV come from the germline V gene. The CDR3 sequence: CARSLVWTNTGELFF. The CDR3 nucleotides read TGTGCCAGGAGCTTAGTTTGGACGAACACCGGGGAGCTGTTTTTT.

The V call is TRBV20-1, the J call TRBJ1-2; D gene uncertain. Trimming pared 5 bases from V and 4 bases from J, leaving 11 bases between. Per the germline V gene, CDR1 is DFQATT and CDR2 is SNEGSKA (reference sequence). This CDR3 is built from 12 residues. The CDR3: CSARRDSYGYTF. CDR3 in DNA: TGCAGTGCTCGAAGGGATTCCTATGGCTACACCTTC.

This clonotype was seen a handful of times. J is TRBJ1-1 and V is TRBV7-9, with TRBD1 as a possible D gene (5 bases). The CDR3 runs 12 residues. Per germline, CDR1 SEHNR and CDR2 FQNEAQ (reference sequence). Trimming took off 1 base at V and 7 bases at J, with 7 bases between the two ends. The CDR3 DNA follows: TGTGCCAGCAGCTTAGGGGACGGTGAAGCTTTCTTT. Its protein is CASSLGDGEAFF.

The chain couples TRBV20-1 to TRBJ2-5; weak D call: TRBD1 (5 bases). V was trimmed by 6 bases and J by 5 bases, leaving 13 bases between them. The CDR3 length is 12 residues. Germline V CDR1 and CDR2: DFQATT, SNEGSKA (reference sequence). CDR3 DNA sequence: TGCAGTGCGAATCCTAGGGGCGAGACCCAGTACTTC. Amino acid sequence: CSANPRGETQYF.

This clonotype was recorded many times. The rearrangement joins TRBV7-6 to TRBJ2-1; no reliable D call. Germline loops: CDR1 SGHVS, CDR2 FNYEAQ. This CDR3 is built from 14 residues. Trimming took off 5 bases at V and 4 bases at J, with 12 bases between the two ends. The CDR3 spells CASSPAPKYNEQFF. The CDR3 bases are TGTGCCAGCAGCCCTGCACCCAAGTACAATGAGCAGTTCTTC. Looking up the rest from reference TRBV7-6 and TRBJ2-1 gives the full variable domain: GAGVSQSPRYKVTKRGQDVALRCDPISGHVSLYWYRQALGQGPEFLTYFNYEAQQDKSGLPNDRFSAERPEGSISTLTIQRTEQRDSAMYRCASSPAPKYNEQFFGPGTRLTVL.

This clonotype showed up just a few times. The chain couples TRBV5-1 to TRBJ2-1; tentative D call: TRBD2 (5 bases). The germline V gene has CDR1 SGHRS and CDR2 YFSETQ. The CDR3 is 14 amino acids. V was cut by 4 bases and J by 9 bases, with 17 bases left in between. The CDR3 DNA reads as TGCGCCAGCAGCATCCAGACTAAGGCCGGTGAGCAGTTCTTC. It is translated as CASSIQTKAGEQFF. The whole variable domain, remainder taken from reference TRBV5-1 and TRBJ2-1, is KAGVTQTPRYLIKTRGQQVTLSCSPISGHRSVSWYQQTPGQGLQFLFEYFSETQRNKGNFPGRFSGRQFSNSRSEMNVSTLELGDSALYLCASSIQTKAGEQFFGPGTRLTVL.

V usage is TRBV29-1 and J usage is TRBJ2-1, with D perhaps matching TRBD2 (6 bases). Germline-derived CDR1 and CDR2 are SQVTM and ANQGSEA. The CDR3 has 12 amino acids. V dropped 4 bases and J dropped 9 bases, with 13 bases sitting between them. CDR3 loop: CSVVAPAGEQFF. In DNA form, the CDR3 reads TGCAGCGTTGTAGCTCCAGCGGGTGAGCAGTTCTTC.

The chain joins TRBV29-1 to TRBJ2-3; TRBD1 is a possible D gene (6 bases). Between the trimmed V and J ends, which lost 7 bases and 1 base, there was a span of 15 bases. Germline loops: CDR1 SQVTM, CDR2 ANQGSEA. The CDR3 contains 14 residues. This chain's CDR3 is CSARRGSGTDTQYF. CDR3 bases: TGCAGCGCCCGCAGGGGATCAGGCACAGATACGCAGTATTTT.

The chain combines TRBV7-9 with TRBJ2-5; D possibly corresponds to TRBD2 (5 bases). Deletions cut 7 bases from V and 5 bases from J, with 23 bases between. Germline V gene sequence: CDR1 SEHNR, CDR2 FQNEAQ (reference sequence). CDR3 length: 16 residues. The CDR3 DNA reads TGTGCCAGCACCTCGGCTCACGGGGTCCAAAGGGAGACCCAGTACTTC. It is translated as CASTSAHGVQRETQYF.

The chain has TRBV2 and TRBJ2-1, with TRBD1 matching over 8 bases. The germline V gene encodes CDR1 SNHLY and CDR2 FYNNEI. Trimming at V came to 6 bases and at J to 1 base, leaving 5 bases not matched to a gene. CDR3 length equals 15 residues. The CDR3 here is CASRDRVGSYNEQFF. The CDR3 DNA reads as TGTGCCAGCAGGGACAGGGTTGGGTCCTACAATGAGCAGTTCTTC.

V usage is TRBV2 and J usage is TRBJ2-3, with 14 bases identical to TRBD2. The V and J ends lost 5 bases and 4 bases, in that order; junction bases with no gene match: 5. The germline V gene has CDR1 SNHLY and CDR2 FYNNEI. The CDR3 has 16 residues. CDR3 in DNA: TGTGCCAGCAGTCTAACGGGACTAGCGGGGGCAGATACGCAGTATTTT. This encodes CASSLTGLAGADTQYF.

As DNA, the CDR3 is TGTGCCACCCGGACTAGCGGGAGCCCCTCCCTCGAGCAGTACTTC. Protein product: CATRTSGSPSLEQYF. The chain uses TRBV10-3 and TRBJ2-7; 13 bases line up with TRBD2. Germline-derived CDR1 and CDR2 are ENHRY and SYGVKD. The junction had 12 bases not matched to a gene; V was cut back by 10 bases and J by 6 bases. The CDR3 extends over 15 amino acids.

V is TRBV19 and J is TRBJ1-5, with 9 bases fitting TRBD1. This CDR3 spans 17 amino acids. Per the germline V gene, CDR1 is LNHDA and CDR2 is SQIVND (reference sequence). V was clipped by 3 bases and J by 1 base; unmatched bases: 7. The CDR3 DNA is TGTGCCAGTAGTATGGGAGTACAGGGGGCGAGCAATCAGCCCCAGCATTTT. Encoded protein: CASSMGVQGASNQPQHF.

In this sample, this clonotype turned up a few times. V gene TRBV3-1 combines with J gene TRBJ1-4, with a weak D call TRBD1 (6 bases). The CDR3 is 16 residues long. The germline V gene encodes CDR1 LGHDT and CDR2 YNNKEL (reference sequence). V was pared by 0 bases and J by 7 bases, with 15 bases between. The CDR3: CASSQDLDRVSEKLFF. CDR3 nucleotide sequence: TGTGCCAGCAGCCAAGATTTGGACAGAGTGAGTGAAAAACTGTTTTTT.

The rearrangement uses TRBV11-2 and TRBJ1-4, with D hard to call. Germline values: CDR1 SGHAT, CDR2 FQNNGV. V was cut by 6 bases and J by 7 bases, with 18 bases left in between. The CDR3 contains 15 residues. The CDR3 here is CASRGPGIEVEKLFF. CDR3 bases: TGTGCCAGCAGGGGCCCGGGGATTGAAGTTGAAAAACTGTTTTTT.

This chain connects TRBV20-1 to TRBJ2-1, with TRBD2 matching over 10 bases. There are 15 residues in the CDR3. The J segment lost 2 bases and the V segment lost 3 bases, leaving 4 bases of the junction unmatched. CDR1 and CDR2 (germline): DFQATT, SNEGSKA (reference sequence). The CDR3 region is CSARGTSVPYNEQFF. The CDR3 DNA sequence: TGCAGTGCTAGGGGGACTAGCGTTCCCTACAATGAGCAGTTCTTC.

This clonotype has a handful of counts. This chain's CDR3 is CSARAPGAVSGRGTGELFF. The CDR3 nucleotides are TGCAGTGCTAGAGCTCCTGGTGCAGTTAGCGGGAGAGGCACCGGGGAGCTGTTTTTT. This rearrangement joins TRBV20-1 to TRBJ2-2; 9 nucleotides align to TRBD2. Germline CDR1 is DFQATT and CDR2 is SNEGSKA (reference sequence). This CDR3 contains 19 residues. V gave up 1 base and J gave up 4 bases; unmatched junction bases: 16.

Comments on this clonotype: The junction does not match germline at one end; this may be a read error. This chain joins TRBV7-9 and TRBJ1-5, with D hard to call. This CDR3 region has 13 residues. Germline CDR1 SEHNR, CDR2 FQNEAQ (reference sequence). The CDR3 sequence: CASSFVGSQSQHF. CDR3 in DNA: TGTGCCAGCAGCTTTGTGGGAAGTCAGTCCCAGCATTTT.

A few counts support this clonotype. This sequence joins TRBV3-1 and TRBJ2-4, with TRBD2 matching 8 bases. The germline CDR1 and CDR2 sequences are LGHDT and YNNKEL (reference sequence). The CDR3 spans 19 residues. J gave up 1 base and V 4 bases, and 15 bases lay outside the gene matches. The DNA for the CDR3 is TGTGCCAGCAGCCCTGGGGGAGCGGGAGCGATCGGGGCCAAAAACATTCAGTACTTC. It is translated as CASSPGGAGAIGAKNIQYF. Combining the CDR3 with reference TRBV3-1 and TRBJ2-4 gives the whole variable domain DTAVSQTPKYLVTQMGNDKSIKCEQNLGHDTMYWYKQDSKKFLKIMFSYNNKELIINETVPNRFSPKSPDKAHLNLHINSLELGDSAVYFCASSPGGAGAIGAKNIQYFGAGTRLSVL.

J is TRBJ2-3 and V is TRBV4-2; possible D gene TRBD2, 6 bases. V was pared by 6 bases and J by 10 bases, with 29 bases between. Germline-derived CDR1 and CDR2 are LGHNA and YNFKEQ. CDR3 size: 17 residues. CDR3 coding DNA: TGTGCCAGCAGTCAAACGCCGCGGGACTTATCAGGCGTGGCGCAGTATTTT. This gives the protein CASSQTPRDLSGVAQYF.

The chain carries TRBV20-1 and TRBJ2-1; 11 bases agree with TRBD2. V trimming: 3 bases; J trimming: 4 bases; junction bases outside the gene matches: 8. The CDR3 is 16 residues long. Germline V CDR1 and CDR2: DFQATT, SNEGSKA (reference sequence). The CDR3 sequence: CSARDPLAGGYNEQFF. The CDR3 DNA reads as TGCAGTGCTAGGGACCCCCTAGCGGGGGGATACAATGAGCAGTTCTTC.

V is TRBV28 and J is TRBJ1-5; D gene unclear. The CDR3 runs to 16 residues. Trimming pared 5 bases from V and 1 base from J, leaving 15 bases between. Germline V CDR1 and CDR2: MDHEN, SYDVKM. The CDR3 sequence: CASSPSRGFSNQPQHF. The CDR3 DNA sequence: TGTGCCAGCAGTCCCTCTCGAGGGTTCAGCAATCAGCCCCAGCATTTT.

There are a few counts of this clonotype. The CDR3 protein is CASSVGGADTQYF. In DNA form, the CDR3 reads TGTGCCAGCAGCGTAGGGGGGGCAGATACGCAGTATTTT. The V call is TRBV9, the J call TRBJ2-3; D is possibly TRBD2 (6 bases). The germline gives CDR1 SGDLS, CDR2 YYNGEE. V dropped 0 bases and J dropped 4 bases, with 6 bases sitting between them. This CDR3 is built from 13 residues.

V and J are TRBV28 and TRBJ1-6; D may be TRBD1 (5 bases). The CDR3 sequence is 14 residues long. Deletions cut 8 bases from V and 9 bases from J, with 17 bases between. Germline CDR1 is MDHEN and CDR2 is SYDVKM. CDR3 protein: CASARIGGASPLHF. The CDR3 DNA reads as TGTGCCAGCGCCCGGATCGGGGGAGCTTCACCCCTCCACTTT.

The chain is built from TRBV4-2 and TRBJ1-1; a possible D gene is TRBD1 (5 bases). Looked up from germline, CDR1 is LGHNA and CDR2 is YNFKEQ. Trimming pared 4 bases from V and 5 bases from J, leaving 20 bases between. This CDR3 region has 16 residues. The CDR3 loop is CASSLEELGARTEAFF. CDR3 bases: TGTGCCAGCAGCCTCGAGGAGCTCGGGGCGCGGACTGAAGCTTTCTTT.

J is TRBJ2-3 and V is TRBV5-4, with TRBD2 matching 7 bases. The CDR3 spans 16 residues. CDR1 and CDR2 (germline): SGHNT, YYREEE (reference sequence). V gave up 0 bases and J gave up 6 bases; unmatched junction bases: 10. The CDR3 nucleotides read TGTGCCAGCAGCTTGGGGGGATTCAGGCGGGGGGATACGCAGTATTTT. It codes for CASSLGGFRRGDTQYF.

This clonotype was detected a few times. The chain links TRBV11-2 to TRBJ2-6, with 10 bases that match TRBD2. Germline-derived CDR1 and CDR2 are SGHAT and FQNNGV. The V segment lost 6 bases and the J segment 0 bases; nucleotides outside the gene matches: 8. The CDR3 has 18 amino acids. The chain's CDR3 is CASRKGLAESSGANVLTF. The DNA of the CDR3 is TGTGCCAGCAGAAAAGGACTAGCGGAAAGCTCTGGGGCCAACGTCCTGACTTTC.